The present entry profiles one T cell receptor beta chain with its context. Its cognate antigen is unknown. This sample is part of a study of cytomegalovirus exposure and HLA in healthy donors. Study overall: The same platform used for the approximately 700 first-cohort repertoires was also used for the 90 to 150 validation repertoires, as a later analysis reported. Study results and limitations: The dataset shows that most TCR sequences were rare, while some public TCRs occurred in many donors. Altogether, 150 to 200 TCR beta chains were recorded as cytomegalovirus-associated.

Among the 110 or so subjects of the validation cohort, separate from the roughly 650-subject first cohort, were the donors. V was shortened by 2 bases and J by 5 bases, with 10 bases between the two germline ends. The length of the CDR3 is 14 residues. Germline values: CDR1 LNHDA, CDR2 SQIVND (reference sequence). Clones were read by immunoSEQ multiplex PCR, and TCRdb kept only the in-frame ones, dropping some. The sample has about 66,000 clones, around 97% seen once. This receptor was identified in a woman younger than 30 in good health and CMV-seropositive. Sequencing was performed on PBMCs. The rearrangement links TRBV19 to TRBJ2-1; weak D call: TRBD2 (5 bases). The CDR3 DNA is TGTGCCAGTAGTATAATCGGGGTGGACAATGAGCAGTTCTTC. Its translation is CASSIIGVDNEQFF.